This is a list of T cell receptor beta chains from one sample in a study of cytomegalovirus exposure and HLA in healthy donors. The method was immunoSEQ multiplex PCR; TCRdb's version includes in-frame clones alone and lacks a portion of them. In all, the sample yields around 40,000 clones. The sequenced sample was PBMCs. Receptors were obtained from a young man in good health and CMV-seronegative. CDR3s include the opening cysteine and the closing phenylalanine or tryptophan. Each record gives: D gene, V gene, J gene, CDR3 DNA, CDR3 protein. D genes are given only for firm matches.

d_call: -
v_call: TRBV5-5
j_call: TRBJ2-1
cdr3_nt: TGTGCCAGCAGCTTGGTGGCTAGCTCCTACAATGAGCAGTTCTTC
cdr3_aa: CASSLVASSYNEQFF

d_call: TRBD2
v_call: TRBV10-1
j_call: TRBJ2-1
cdr3_nt: TGCGCCAGCAGTGATCCCGTCCCCCTAGCGGGAGGGTTTAATGAGCAGTTCTTC
cdr3_aa: CASSDPVPLAGGFNEQFF

d_call: -
v_call: TRBV11-2
j_call: TRBJ2-7
cdr3_nt: TGTGCCAGCAGCCCAGGGTGGGAGGTCGCCTACGAGCAGTACTTC
cdr3_aa: CASSPGWEVAYEQYF

d_call: -
v_call: TRBV25-1
j_call: TRBJ2-2
cdr3_nt: TGTGCCAGCAGTGCAGCGACTAGTAACACCGGGGAGCTGTTTTTT
cdr3_aa: CASSAATSNTGELFF

d_call: TRBD1
v_call: TRBV5-4
j_call: TRBJ1-2
cdr3_nt: TGTGCCAGCAGCCGGACAGGCGGAAATGGCTACACCTTC
cdr3_aa: CASSRTGGNGYTF

d_call: -
v_call: TRBV20-1
j_call: TRBJ2-2
cdr3_nt: TGCAGTGCCTCCCGAGTCGGGGAGCTGTTTTTT
cdr3_aa: CSASRVGELFF

d_call: TRBD1
v_call: TRBV4-2
j_call: TRBJ1-3
cdr3_nt: TGTGCCAGCAGCCTCGAAGGGGGCCGAAACACCATATATTTT
cdr3_aa: CASSLEGGRNTIYF

d_call: TRBD2
v_call: TRBV29-1
j_call: TRBJ2-2
cdr3_nt: TGCAGCGTTAACGGACTAGCGGAGCGGACCGGGGAGCTGTTTTTT
cdr3_aa: CSVNGLAERTGELFF

d_call: -
v_call: TRBV6-1
j_call: TRBJ1-2
cdr3_nt: TGTGCCAGCAGTGAGTCCCCAGGGGTCCATGGCTACACCTTC
cdr3_aa: CASSESPGVHGYTF

d_call: TRBD1
v_call: TRBV30
j_call: TRBJ2-7
cdr3_nt: TGTGCCTGGAGTGTACTAAAGACAGGGAACGAGCAGTACTTC
cdr3_aa: CAWSVLKTGNEQYF

d_call: -
v_call: TRBV30
j_call: TRBJ2-7
cdr3_nt: TGTGCCTGGAGTCGGCAACCCAGGTCCTACGAGCAGTACTTC
cdr3_aa: CAWSRQPRSYEQYF

d_call: TRBD1
v_call: TRBV25-1
j_call: TRBJ1-2
cdr3_nt: TGTGCCAGCAGCCCGACAGGGGGCTATGGCTACACCTTC
cdr3_aa: CASSPTGGYGYTF

d_call: -
v_call: TRBV4-2
j_call: TRBJ2-4
cdr3_nt: TGTGCCAGCAGCCAAGTGGGGGAGGAGAACATTCAGTACTTC
cdr3_aa: CASSQVGEENIQYF

d_call: -
v_call: TRBV25-1
j_call: TRBJ1-3
cdr3_nt: TGTGCCAGCAGCGGGACACCGGTCCGGACCATATATTTT
cdr3_aa: CASSGTPVRTIYF

d_call: -
v_call: TRBV4-3
j_call: TRBJ2-1
cdr3_nt: TGCGCCAGCAGCCAAGATCTTGCGGGATCTCGTAAGTTCTTC
cdr3_aa: CASSQDLAGSRKFF

d_call: -
v_call: TRBV4-3
j_call: TRBJ1-1
cdr3_nt: TGCGCCAGCAGCCAAGGTAGAAGGAACACTGAAGCTTTCTTT
cdr3_aa: CASSQGRRNTEAFF

d_call: -
v_call: TRBV7-6
j_call: TRBJ2-3
cdr3_nt: TGTGCCAGCAGCTTAAGGGGGAGCACAGATACGCAGTATTTT
cdr3_aa: CASSLRGSTDTQYF

d_call: -
v_call: TRBV4-1
j_call: TRBJ2-7
cdr3_nt: TGCGCCAGCAGCCAATATGCGGGAAGCGCCTACGAGCAGTACTTC
cdr3_aa: CASSQYAGSAYEQYF

d_call: -
v_call: TRBV30
j_call: TRBJ1-2
cdr3_nt: TGTGCCTGGAGAGCAAGCCTCACGGGTGGCTACACCTTC
cdr3_aa: CAWRASLTGGYTF

d_call: -
v_call: TRBV6-5
j_call: TRBJ2-7
cdr3_nt: TGTGCCAGCAAGGAGGGGTCCCAAGCCTACGAGCAGTACTTC
cdr3_aa: CASKEGSQAYEQYF

d_call: TRBD1
v_call: TRBV5-1
j_call: TRBJ1-6
cdr3_nt: TGCGCCAGCAGCTCCCGGACAGGGAAGGATTCACCCCTCCACTTT
cdr3_aa: CASSSRTGKDSPLHF

d_call: -
v_call: TRBV4-2
j_call: TRBJ1-2
cdr3_nt: TGTGCCAGCAGCCAAGAGGGTAACCCCGGGGGCTATGGCTACACCTTC
cdr3_aa: CASSQEGNPGGYGYTF

d_call: -
v_call: TRBV18
j_call: TRBJ1-2
cdr3_nt: TGTGCCAGCTCACCTCGGACAGTCGGGCAGGATGGCTACACCTTC
cdr3_aa: CASSPRTVGQDGYTF

d_call: TRBD1
v_call: TRBV7-9
j_call: TRBJ2-7
cdr3_nt: TGTGCCAGCAGCTCAACAGGGGGGAATTCGGAGCAGTACTTC
cdr3_aa: CASSSTGGNSEQYF

d_call: TRBD2
v_call: TRBV10-3
j_call: TRBJ2-5
cdr3_nt: TGTGCCATCAGTGACCCCCGGACTAGTGAGACCCAGTACTTC
cdr3_aa: CAISDPRTSETQYF

d_call: TRBD2
v_call: TRBV5-1
j_call: TRBJ2-7
cdr3_nt: TGCGCCAGCAGCTTCGGAGTAGCGGGAGAATACGAGCAGTACTTC
cdr3_aa: CASSFGVAGEYEQYF

d_call: TRBD1
v_call: TRBV7-8
j_call: TRBJ1-2
cdr3_nt: TGTGCCAGCAGCTCGGGGACAGGGGGAGGCTACACCTTC
cdr3_aa: CASSSGTGGGYTF

d_call: -
v_call: TRBV19
j_call: TRBJ1-5
cdr3_nt: TGTGCCAGTATCTTTGGCAATCAGCCCCAGCATTTT
cdr3_aa: CASIFGNQPQHF

d_call: -
v_call: TRBV7-9
j_call: TRBJ1-1
cdr3_nt: TGTGCCAGCAACGTGGTTCTTGAGGGCACTGAAGCTTTCTTT
cdr3_aa: CASNVVLEGTEAFF

d_call: TRBD2
v_call: TRBV9
j_call: TRBJ2-7
cdr3_nt: TGTGCCAGCAGCGTAGATCCTAGCGGGAAACCCTACGAGCAGTACTTC
cdr3_aa: CASSVDPSGKPYEQYF

d_call: TRBD2
v_call: TRBV4-2
j_call: TRBJ2-7
cdr3_nt: TGTGCCAGCAGCGAAGGACTAGCGGGAGCCTACGAGCAGTACTTC
cdr3_aa: CASSEGLAGAYEQYF

d_call: -
v_call: TRBV5-1
j_call: TRBJ2-5
cdr3_nt: TGCGCCAGCAGCTGGACAGTCCAAGAGACCCAGTACTTC
cdr3_aa: CASSWTVQETQYF

d_call: TRBD2
v_call: TRBV6-4
j_call: TRBJ2-2
cdr3_nt: TGTGCCAGCAGCCGGACTAGCGGGAGGACCGGGGAGCTGTTTTTT
cdr3_aa: CASSRTSGRTGELFF

d_call: -
v_call: TRBV30
j_call: TRBJ2-7
cdr3_nt: TGTGCCTGGAGTTTGGAGAGCTTCCTCTACGAGCAGTACTTC
cdr3_aa: CAWSLESFLYEQYF

d_call: -
v_call: TRBV5-5
j_call: TRBJ1-1
cdr3_nt: TGTGCCAGCAGCTTGGCGGGGGGCGGCACTGAAGCTTTCTTT
cdr3_aa: CASSLAGGGTEAFF

d_call: TRBD2
v_call: TRBV7-2
j_call: TRBJ2-1
cdr3_nt: TGTGCCAGCAGCTTAGTGGGGACTAGCGGGAGCGATGAGCAGTTCTTC
cdr3_aa: CASSLVGTSGSDEQFF

d_call: -
v_call: TRBV5-4
j_call: TRBJ2-3
cdr3_nt: TGTGCCAGCAGCTTTTGGGCCACAGATACGCAGTATTTT
cdr3_aa: CASSFWATDTQYF

d_call: -
v_call: TRBV5-6
j_call: TRBJ2-5
cdr3_nt: TGTGCCAGCAGCTTGGTGGAGCTTCTTCAAGAGACCCAGTACTTC
cdr3_aa: CASSLVELLQETQYF

d_call: -
v_call: TRBV7-9
j_call: TRBJ2-5
cdr3_nt: TGTGCCAGCAGCAAGAGGGAGACCCAGTACTTC
cdr3_aa: CASSKRETQYF

d_call: TRBD2
v_call: TRBV5-6
j_call: TRBJ2-5
cdr3_nt: TGTGCCAGCAGTTCCGGACTAGCGGAGCCCCAAGAGACCCAGTACTTC
cdr3_aa: CASSSGLAEPQETQYF

d_call: -
v_call: TRBV5-1
j_call: TRBJ2-3
cdr3_nt: TGCGCCAGCAGCACCAGGGAAGGCACAGATACGCAGTATTTT
cdr3_aa: CASSTREGTDTQYF

d_call: TRBD2
v_call: TRBV5-6
j_call: TRBJ2-1
cdr3_nt: TGTGCCAGCAGCTTGGGACTAGCGGGAATCAATGAGCAGTTCTTC
cdr3_aa: CASSLGLAGINEQFF